This note documents a single TCR beta chain sequence. Its specific antigen is unknown. No quality values exist for individual bases; no much larger clone is one base distant. The data were taken from a study of tumor-infiltrating lymphocytes in primary liver carcinoma (dated by TCRdb to 2015 to 2018). Background on the whole study: Of the five patients, three men and two women aged 30 to 69 years, four had hepatocellular carcinoma and one had combined HCC and intrahepatic cholangiocarcinoma. Each sample produced roughly 3.65 to 7.5 million productive TCRbeta reads, and read depth showed no significant difference between tissue types. TCRbeta repertoire sequencing, expression microarrays and whole-exome sequencing were combined in the study across five regions of each liver tumor, with adjacent normal tissue and blood also included. A total of 35 or so specimens from 5 patients went through TCRbeta repertoire sequencing, namely 25 tumor regions, 5 adjacent noncancerous liver tissues and 5 peripheral blood samples. The five patients had tumors of stage T1-T3 N0M0, with maximum diameters ranging from roughly 4.2 to 10 cm. High reproducibility was observed for the technical replicate repertoires, with mean shared-clone rates approximately 0.9 and correlation coefficients above 0.95. Agilent mRNA microarray profiling was performed on the approximately 25 tumor region samples to relate TCRbeta repertoire diversity to the local molecular phenotype.

Using a constant-region primer and ProtoScript II reverse transcriptase, TCRbeta-specific cDNA was reverse-transcribed from around 520 ng total RNA. Construction of the TCRbeta libraries relied on three nested rounds of multiplex PCR, following a slightly modified ARM-PCR procedure. Each of the first two PCR rounds ran for about 10 cycles and used multiplex TRBV1-TRBV30 forward primers together with a Cbeta reverse primer. Sample barcodes and Illumina adapters were attached in a final 25-cycle PCR using Deep VentR polymerase. Before sequencing, amplicons of 200-500 bp were purified from gel using a QIAquick gel extraction kit. The TCRbeta amplicons were sequenced with 250-bp paired-end reads on an Illumina HiSeq 2500. Per the authors' processing: Quality trimming of reads was performed with Trimmomatic v0.33, and paired reads were merged with FLASH v1.2.11 so that full CDR3 sequences could be recovered. V, D and J germline segments were assigned to the rearranged TCRbeta sequences using MiGEC v1.2.1b. VDJtools v1.0.0 computed clonotype statistics and Shannon-Wiener diversity indices. To reduce sampling bias, subsequent analyses other than the diversity analysis used only the 250 most abundant clonotypes in each sample. The public reads were reanalyzed by TCRdb: fastp trimming at Q25, MiXCR alignment, in-frame beta chains only. One record per CDR3 amino acid sequence lists the most common genes and DNA. TCRdb's processing, not the authors' own work, is the source of the V and J calls. The sample includes about 50,000 distinct CDR3 sequences, with 65% to 85% observed a single time. Approximately 25% of the sample lies in the top ten.

The CDR3 goes from the cysteine to the phenylalanine over 16 residues. The entry retains the CDR3 DNA only, 48 bases that are in frame from base 1. The germline V gene encodes CDR1 MDHEN and CDR2 SYDVKM. Study-wide findings and limitations: With just four to six patients in the study, the authors point out that the findings should be validated in a larger study. Only roughly 7-24% of top clones appeared in all five regions of a tumor, which suggests that tumor-infiltrating T cells are spatially heterogeneous. Repertoire overlap was found to be higher between tumor regions (mean about 36%) than between tumor-adjacent (around 17%) or tumor-blood (around 15%) pairs, consistent with antigen-driven expansion. Since the samples were bulk and unsorted, there was no way to compare CD4+ and CD8+ T cell repertoires. Because sequencing covered only the TCR beta chain and unpaired alpha chains were not captured, true repertoire diversity is likely underestimated. Compared with blood, tumors had a significantly larger share of the repertoire taken up by the top 250 clones (p = 0.039).

Without any cell sorting, total RNA and DNA were co-extracted from approximately 20-30 mg of bulk tissue using the AllPrep DNA/RNA mini kit. Between late 2015 and March 2016, a few patients in China with histopathologically diagnosed primary liver carcinoma had their tumors surgically resected. At the time of sampling, the patients were treatment-naive and had chronic HBV infection. Each tumor was sampled at five spatially separated regions: the superior, inferior, left-lateral and right-lateral poles and the tumor centre. According to histology, viable tumor cells made up more than 85% of every tumor sample. Fresh tumor and adjacent tissue pieces were bisected, with one half stored in RNAlater at -80 degrees C and the other half sent for histology.

The sample was liver tumor tissue from sampling region 5. The cell subset or site tag for this specimen amounts to: tumor region T5, tumor centre. The chain was built from TRBV28 and TRBJ2-3; possibly the D gene is TRBD1, per 5 matching bases. TRBJ1-5 explains the end of the DNA better; the J call may be wrong. The clonotype originates from a middle-aged man with primary liver carcinoma and hepatitis B virus infection. CDR3 loop: CASSRQGVVGTDTQHF. The DNA reads as follows: TGTGCCAGCAGTCGACAAGGGGTTGTGGGCACAGATACGCAGCATTTT.